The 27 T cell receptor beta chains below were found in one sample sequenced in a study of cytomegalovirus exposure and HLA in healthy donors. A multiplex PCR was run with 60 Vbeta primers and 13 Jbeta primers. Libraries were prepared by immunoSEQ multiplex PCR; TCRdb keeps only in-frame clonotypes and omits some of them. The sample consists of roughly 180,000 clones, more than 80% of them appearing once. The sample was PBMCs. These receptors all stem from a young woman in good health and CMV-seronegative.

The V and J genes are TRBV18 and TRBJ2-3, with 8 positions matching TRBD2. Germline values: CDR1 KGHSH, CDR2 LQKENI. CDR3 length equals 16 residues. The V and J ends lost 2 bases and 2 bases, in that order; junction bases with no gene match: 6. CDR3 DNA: TGTGCCAGCTCACCATTCAGCGGGGGATCCACAGATACGCAGTATTTT. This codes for CASSPFSGGSTDTQYF.

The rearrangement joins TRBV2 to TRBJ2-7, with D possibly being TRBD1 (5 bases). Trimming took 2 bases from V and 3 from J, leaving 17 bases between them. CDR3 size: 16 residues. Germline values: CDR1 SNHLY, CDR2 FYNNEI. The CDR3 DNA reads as TGTGCCAGCAGTGAAAAACAGGCAGGGTTGCTCTACGAGCAGTACTTC. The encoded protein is CASSEKQAGLLYEQYF. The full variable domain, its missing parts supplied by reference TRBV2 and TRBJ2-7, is EPEVTQTPSHQVTQMGQEVILRCVPISNHLYFYWYRQILGQKVEFLVSFYNNEISEKSEIFDDQFSVERPDGSNFTLKIRSTKLEDSAMYFCASSEKQAGLLYEQYFGPGTRLTVT.

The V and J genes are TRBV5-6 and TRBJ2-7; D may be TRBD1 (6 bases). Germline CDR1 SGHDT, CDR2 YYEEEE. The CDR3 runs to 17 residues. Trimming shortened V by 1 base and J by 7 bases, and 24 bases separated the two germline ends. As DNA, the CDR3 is TGTGCCAGCAGCTTGCTGCCGGGATGGTGGCAGGGGCCGGAGCAGTACTTC. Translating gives CASSLLPGWWQGPEQYF. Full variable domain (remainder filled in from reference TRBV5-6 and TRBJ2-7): DAGVTQSPTHLIKTRGQQVTLRCSPKSGHDTVSWYQQALGQGPQFIFQYYEEEERQRGNFPDRFSGHQFPNYSSELNVNALLLGDSALYLCASSLLPGWWQGPEQYFGPGTRLTVT.

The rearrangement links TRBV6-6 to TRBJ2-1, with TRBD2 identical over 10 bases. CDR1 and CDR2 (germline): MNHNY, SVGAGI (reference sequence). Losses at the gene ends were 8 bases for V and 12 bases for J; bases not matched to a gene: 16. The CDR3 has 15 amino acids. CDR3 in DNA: TGTGCCAGCGGCCCGATCTCTAGCGGGAGTCGTAGGCAGTTCTTC. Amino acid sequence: CASGPISSGSRRQFF.

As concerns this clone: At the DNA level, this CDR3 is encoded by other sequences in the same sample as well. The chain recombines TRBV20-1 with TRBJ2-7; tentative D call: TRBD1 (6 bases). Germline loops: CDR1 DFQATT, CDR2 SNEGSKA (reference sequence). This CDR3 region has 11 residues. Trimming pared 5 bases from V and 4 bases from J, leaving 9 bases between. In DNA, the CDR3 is TGCAGTGCTCCCAGGGGATACGAGCAGTACTTC. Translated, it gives CSAPRGYEQYF.

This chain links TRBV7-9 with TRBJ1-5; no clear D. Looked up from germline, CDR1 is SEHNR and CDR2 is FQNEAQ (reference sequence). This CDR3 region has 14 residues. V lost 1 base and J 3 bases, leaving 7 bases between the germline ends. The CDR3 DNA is TGTGCCAGCAGCTTAGACAGTCTCAATCAGCCCCAGCATTTT. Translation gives CASSLDSLNQPQHF.

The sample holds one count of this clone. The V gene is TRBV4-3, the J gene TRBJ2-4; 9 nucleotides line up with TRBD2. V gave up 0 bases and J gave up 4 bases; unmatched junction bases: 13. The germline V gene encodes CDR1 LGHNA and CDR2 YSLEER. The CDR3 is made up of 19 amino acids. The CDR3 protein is CASSQDRAGGPGGKNIQYF. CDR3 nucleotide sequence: TGCGCCAGCAGCCAAGATAGGGCGGGAGGGCCAGGGGGAAAAAACATTCAGTACTTC.

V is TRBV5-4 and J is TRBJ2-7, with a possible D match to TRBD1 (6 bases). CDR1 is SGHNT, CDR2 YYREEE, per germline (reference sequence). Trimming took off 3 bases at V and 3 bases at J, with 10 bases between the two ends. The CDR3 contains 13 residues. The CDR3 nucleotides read TGTGCCAGCAGCTCAGGACAGATCTACGAGCAGTACTTC. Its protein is CASSSGQIYEQYF.

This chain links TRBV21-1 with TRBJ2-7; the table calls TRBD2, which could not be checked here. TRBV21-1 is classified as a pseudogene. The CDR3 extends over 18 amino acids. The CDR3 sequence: CASSKGRGVVARLYEQYF. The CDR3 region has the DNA TGTGCCAGCAGCAAAGGACGGGGGGTTGTGGCTAGACTCTACGAGCAGTACTTC.

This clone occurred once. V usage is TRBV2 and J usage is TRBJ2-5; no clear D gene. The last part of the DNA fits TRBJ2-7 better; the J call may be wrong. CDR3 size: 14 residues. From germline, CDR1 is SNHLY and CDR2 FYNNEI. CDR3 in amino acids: CASGARKAFDEQYF. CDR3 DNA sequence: TGTGCCAGCGGTGCTAGGAAGGCCTTTGACGAGCAGTACTTC.

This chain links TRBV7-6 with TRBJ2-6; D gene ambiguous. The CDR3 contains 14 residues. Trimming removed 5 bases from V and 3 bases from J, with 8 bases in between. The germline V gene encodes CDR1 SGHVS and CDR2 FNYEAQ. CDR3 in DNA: TGTGCCAGCAGCCAATTTAGTGGGGCCAACGTCCTGACTTTC. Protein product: CASSQFSGANVLTF.

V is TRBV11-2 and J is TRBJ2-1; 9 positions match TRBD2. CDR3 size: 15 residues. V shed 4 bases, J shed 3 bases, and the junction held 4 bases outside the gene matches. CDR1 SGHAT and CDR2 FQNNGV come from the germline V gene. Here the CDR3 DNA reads TGTGCCAGCAGCTCTAGCGGGGACTTCTACAATGAGCAGTTCTTC. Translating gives CASSSSGDFYNEQFF.

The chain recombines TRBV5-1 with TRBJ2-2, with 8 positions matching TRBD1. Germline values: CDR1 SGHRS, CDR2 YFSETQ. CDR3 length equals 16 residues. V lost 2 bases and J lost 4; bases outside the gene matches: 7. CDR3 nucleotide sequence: TGCGCCAGCAGCTTAGGACAGGGACGCGCCACCGGGGAGCTGTTTTTT. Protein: CASSLGQGRATGELFF.

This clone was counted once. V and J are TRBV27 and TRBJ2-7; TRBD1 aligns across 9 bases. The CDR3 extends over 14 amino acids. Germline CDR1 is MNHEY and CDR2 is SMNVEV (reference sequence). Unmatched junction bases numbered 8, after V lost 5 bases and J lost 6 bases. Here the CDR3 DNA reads TGTGCCAGCAGTGAAGGGGACAGGGTGGGCGAGCAGTACTTC. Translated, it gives CASSEGDRVGEQYF.

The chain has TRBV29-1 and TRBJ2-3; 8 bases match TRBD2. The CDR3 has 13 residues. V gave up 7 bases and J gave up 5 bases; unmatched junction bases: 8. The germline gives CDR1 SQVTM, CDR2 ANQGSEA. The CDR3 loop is CSGGGPGQDTQYF. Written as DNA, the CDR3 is TGCAGCGGCGGGGGGCCTGGGCAAGATACGCAGTATTTT.

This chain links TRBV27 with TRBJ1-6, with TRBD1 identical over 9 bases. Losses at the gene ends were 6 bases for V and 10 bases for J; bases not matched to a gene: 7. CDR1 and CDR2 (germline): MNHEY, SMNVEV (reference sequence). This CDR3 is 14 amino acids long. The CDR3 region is CASSLGTGNSPLHF. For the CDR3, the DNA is TGTGCCAGCAGCCTCGGGACAGGGAACTCACCCCTCCACTTT.

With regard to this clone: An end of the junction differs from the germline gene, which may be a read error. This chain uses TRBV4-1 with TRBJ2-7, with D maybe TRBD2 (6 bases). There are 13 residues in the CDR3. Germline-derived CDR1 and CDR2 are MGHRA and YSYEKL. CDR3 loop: CASSPLGTGTPHF. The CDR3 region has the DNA TGCGCCAGCAGCCCCCTCGGGACTGGCACTCCCCACTTC.

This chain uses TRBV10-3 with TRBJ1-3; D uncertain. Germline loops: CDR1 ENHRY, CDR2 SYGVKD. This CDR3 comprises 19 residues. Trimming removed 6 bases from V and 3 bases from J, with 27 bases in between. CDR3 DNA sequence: TGTGCCATCAGCTCGCCCCAAAAAGGCAGTCAGGAAGGTGGAAACACCATATATTTT. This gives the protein CAISSPQKGSQEGGNTIYF.

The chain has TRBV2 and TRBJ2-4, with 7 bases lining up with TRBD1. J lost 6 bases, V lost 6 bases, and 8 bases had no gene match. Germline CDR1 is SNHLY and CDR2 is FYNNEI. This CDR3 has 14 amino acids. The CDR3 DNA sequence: TGTGCCAGCAGAGGGGGCCCTGGGCGAAACATTCAGTACTTC. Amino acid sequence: CASRGGPGRNIQYF. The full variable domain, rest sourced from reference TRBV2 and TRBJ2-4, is EPEVTQTPSHQVTQMGQEVILRCVPISNHLYFYWYRQILGQKVEFLVSFYNNEISEKSEIFDDQFSVERPDGSNFTLKIRSTKLEDSAMYFCASRGGPGRNIQYFGAGTRLSVL.

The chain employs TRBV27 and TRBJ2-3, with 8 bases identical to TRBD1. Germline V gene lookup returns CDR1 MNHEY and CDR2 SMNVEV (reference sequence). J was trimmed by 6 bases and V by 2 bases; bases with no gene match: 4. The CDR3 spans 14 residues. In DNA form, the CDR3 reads TGTGCCAGCAGTTTACGGACAGGGTTGGATACGCAGTATTTT. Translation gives CASSLRTGLDTQYF.

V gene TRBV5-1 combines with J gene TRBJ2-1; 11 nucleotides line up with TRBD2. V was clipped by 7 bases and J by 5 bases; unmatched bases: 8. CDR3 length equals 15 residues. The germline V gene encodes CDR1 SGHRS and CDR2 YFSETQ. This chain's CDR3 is CASYVTSGSHNEQFF. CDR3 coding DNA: TGCGCCAGCTACGTCACTAGCGGGAGCCACAATGAGCAGTTCTTC.

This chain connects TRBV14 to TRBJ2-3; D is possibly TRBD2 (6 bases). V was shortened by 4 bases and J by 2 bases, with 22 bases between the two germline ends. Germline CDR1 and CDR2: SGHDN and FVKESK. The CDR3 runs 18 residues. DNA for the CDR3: TGTGCCAGCAGCCCGATCAACGCCTGGGCGGGACTCACAGATACGCAGTATTTT. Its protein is CASSPINAWAGLTDTQYF. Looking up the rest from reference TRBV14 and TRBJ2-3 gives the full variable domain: EAGVTQFPSHSVIEKGQTVTLRCDPISGHDNLYWYRRVMGKEIKFLLHFVKESKQDESGMPNNRFLAERTGGTYSTLKVQPAELEDSGVYFCASSPINAWAGLTDTQYFGPGTRLTVL.

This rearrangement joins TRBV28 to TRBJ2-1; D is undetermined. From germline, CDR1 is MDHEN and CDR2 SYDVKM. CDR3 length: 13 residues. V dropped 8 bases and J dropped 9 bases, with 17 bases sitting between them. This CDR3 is CASLPSPPSEQFF. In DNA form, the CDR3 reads TGTGCCAGCCTACCCTCCCCGCCAAGTGAGCAGTTCTTC.

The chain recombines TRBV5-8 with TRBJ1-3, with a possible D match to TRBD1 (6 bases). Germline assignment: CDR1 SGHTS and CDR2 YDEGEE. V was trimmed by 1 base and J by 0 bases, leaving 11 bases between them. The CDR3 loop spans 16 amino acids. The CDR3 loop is CASSLTLDSSGNTIYF. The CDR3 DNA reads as TGTGCCAGCAGCTTGACCTTGGACAGCTCTGGAAACACCATATATTTT.

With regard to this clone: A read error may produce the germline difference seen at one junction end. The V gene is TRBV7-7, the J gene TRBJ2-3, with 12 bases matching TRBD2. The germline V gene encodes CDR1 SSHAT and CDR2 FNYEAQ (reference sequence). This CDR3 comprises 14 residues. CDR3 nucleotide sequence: TGTGCTAGCAGCCTCGGGACTAGCGGGGATACGCAGTATTTT. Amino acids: CASSLGTSGDTQYF.

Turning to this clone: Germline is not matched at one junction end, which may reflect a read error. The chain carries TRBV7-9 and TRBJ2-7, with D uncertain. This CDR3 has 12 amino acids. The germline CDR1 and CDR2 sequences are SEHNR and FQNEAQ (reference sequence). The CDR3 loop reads CSSSLGSYEQYF. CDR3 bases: TGTTCCAGCAGCTTAGGCAGCTACGAGCAGTACTTC.

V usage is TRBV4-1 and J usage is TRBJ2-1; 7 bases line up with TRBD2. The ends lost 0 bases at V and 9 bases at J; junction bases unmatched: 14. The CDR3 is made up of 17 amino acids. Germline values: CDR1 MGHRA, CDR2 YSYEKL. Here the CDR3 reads CASSQDIGLAVGGEQFF. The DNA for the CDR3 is TGCGCCAGCAGCCAAGATATTGGCCTAGCGGTGGGCGGTGAGCAGTTCTTC.